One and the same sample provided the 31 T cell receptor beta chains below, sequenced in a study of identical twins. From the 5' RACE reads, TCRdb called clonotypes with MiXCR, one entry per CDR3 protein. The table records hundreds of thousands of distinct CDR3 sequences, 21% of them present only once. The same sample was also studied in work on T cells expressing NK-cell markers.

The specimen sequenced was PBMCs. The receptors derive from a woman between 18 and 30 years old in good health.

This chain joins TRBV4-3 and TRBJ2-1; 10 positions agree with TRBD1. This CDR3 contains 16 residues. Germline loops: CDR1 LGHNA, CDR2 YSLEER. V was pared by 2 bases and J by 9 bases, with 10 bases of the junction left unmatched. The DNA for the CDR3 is TGCGCCAGCAGCCAATGGGGCAGGACAGGGGGGATTGAGCAGTTCTTC. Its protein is CASSQWGRTGGIEQFF.

In DNA form, the CDR3 reads TGCGCCAGCAGCCAAGATACAGGGTATGACATGAACACTGAAGCTTTCTTT. It translates to CASSQDTGYDMNTEAFF. J is TRBJ1-1 and V is TRBV4-1, with TRBD1 as a possible D gene (6 bases). CDR1 and CDR2 from the germline V gene are MGHRA and YSYEKL. The V end was cut by 0 bases, the J end by 0 bases, with 14 bases between. CDR3 size: 17 residues.

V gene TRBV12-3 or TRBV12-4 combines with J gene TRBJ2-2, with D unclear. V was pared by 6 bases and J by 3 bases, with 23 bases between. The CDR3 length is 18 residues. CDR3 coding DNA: TGTGCCAGCAGAAATCCCCGCTGGCTTAGGGCTCACACCGGGGAGCTGTTTTTT. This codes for CASRNPRWLRAHTGELFF.

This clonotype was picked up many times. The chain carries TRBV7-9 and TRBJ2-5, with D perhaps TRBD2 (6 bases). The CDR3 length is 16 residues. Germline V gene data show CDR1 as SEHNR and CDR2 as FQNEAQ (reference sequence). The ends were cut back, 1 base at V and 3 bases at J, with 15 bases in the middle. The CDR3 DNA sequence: TGTGCCAGCAGCTTAGGTAGCGGTATGGATAAAGAGACCCAGTACTTC. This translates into CASSLGSGMDKETQYF.

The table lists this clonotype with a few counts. CDR3 nucleotide sequence: TGCAGCGTTGAGAAGGAGTCGGACTATGGCTACACCTTC. Translation gives CSVEKESDYGYTF. The genes are TRBV29-1 and TRBJ1-2, with D uncertain. Per the germline V gene, CDR1 is SQVTM and CDR2 is ANQGSEA. The CDR3 extends over 13 amino acids. Trimming removed 3 bases at V and 3 bases at J, with 11 bases between.

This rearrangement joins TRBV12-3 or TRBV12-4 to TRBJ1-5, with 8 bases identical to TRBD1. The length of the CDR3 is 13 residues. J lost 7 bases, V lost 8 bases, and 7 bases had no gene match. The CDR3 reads CASSSGGLQPQHF. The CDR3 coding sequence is TGTGCCAGCTCATCAGGGGGCTTACAGCCCCAGCATTTT.

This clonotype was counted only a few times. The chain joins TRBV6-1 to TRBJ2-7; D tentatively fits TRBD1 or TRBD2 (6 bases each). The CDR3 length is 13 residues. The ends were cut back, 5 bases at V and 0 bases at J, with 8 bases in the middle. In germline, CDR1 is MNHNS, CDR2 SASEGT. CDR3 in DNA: TGTGCCAGCAGTCGGGGGCACTCCTACGAGCAGTACTTC. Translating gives CASSRGHSYEQYF.

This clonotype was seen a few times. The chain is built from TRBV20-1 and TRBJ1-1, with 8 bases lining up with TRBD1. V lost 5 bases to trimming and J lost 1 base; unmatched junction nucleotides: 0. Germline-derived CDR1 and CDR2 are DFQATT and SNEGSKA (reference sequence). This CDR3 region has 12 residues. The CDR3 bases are TGCAGTGCTCAGGGGGCGAACACTGAAGCTTTCTTT. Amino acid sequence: CSAQGANTEAFF.

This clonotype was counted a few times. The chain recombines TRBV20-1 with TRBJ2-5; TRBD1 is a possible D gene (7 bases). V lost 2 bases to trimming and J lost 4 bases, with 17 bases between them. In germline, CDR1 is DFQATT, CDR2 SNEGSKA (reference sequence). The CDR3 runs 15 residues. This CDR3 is CSARRVEGAGETQYF. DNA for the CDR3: TGCAGTGCTAGAAGGGTGGAGGGGGCCGGAGAGACCCAGTACTTC.

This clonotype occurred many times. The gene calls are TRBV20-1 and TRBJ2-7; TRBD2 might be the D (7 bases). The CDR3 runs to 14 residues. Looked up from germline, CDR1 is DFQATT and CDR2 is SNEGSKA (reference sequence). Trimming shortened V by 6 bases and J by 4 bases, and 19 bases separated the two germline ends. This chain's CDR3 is CSAGGRKNSYEQYF. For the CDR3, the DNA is TGCAGTGCGGGGGGGCGGAAAAACAGTTACGAGCAGTACTTC.

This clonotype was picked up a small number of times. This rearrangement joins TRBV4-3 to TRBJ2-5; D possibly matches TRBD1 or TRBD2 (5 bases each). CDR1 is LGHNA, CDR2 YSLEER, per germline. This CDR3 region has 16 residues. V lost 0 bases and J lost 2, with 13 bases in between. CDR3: CASSQDQGIAQETQYF. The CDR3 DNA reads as TGCGCCAGCAGCCAAGATCAGGGAATAGCGCAAGAGACCCAGTACTTC.

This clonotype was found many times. The CDR3 reads CASSQQEVFHYGYTF. The CDR3 DNA follows: TGTGCCAGCAGCCAGCAGGAGGTCTTTCACTATGGCTACACCTTC. This sequence joins TRBV7-9 and TRBJ1-2; the D is unclear. This CDR3 is 15 amino acids long. The germline V gene has CDR1 SEHNR and CDR2 FQNEAQ (reference sequence). The V end was cut by 5 bases, the J end by 3 bases, with 16 bases between.

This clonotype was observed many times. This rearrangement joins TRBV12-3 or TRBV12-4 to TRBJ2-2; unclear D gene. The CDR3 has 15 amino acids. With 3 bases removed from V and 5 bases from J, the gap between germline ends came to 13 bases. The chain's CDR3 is CASSFDGSPTGELFF. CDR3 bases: TGTGCCAGCAGTTTCGATGGCAGTCCGACCGGGGAGCTGTTTTTT.

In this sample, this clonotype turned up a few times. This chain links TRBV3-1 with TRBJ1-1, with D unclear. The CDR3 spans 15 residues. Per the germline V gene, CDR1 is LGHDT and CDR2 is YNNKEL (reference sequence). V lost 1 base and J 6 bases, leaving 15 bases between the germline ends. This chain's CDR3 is CASSQGTSGRPEAFF. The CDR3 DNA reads TGTGCCAGCAGCCAAGGGACCTCTGGTCGTCCTGAAGCTTTCTTT. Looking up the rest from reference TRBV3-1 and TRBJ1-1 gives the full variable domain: DTAVSQTPKYLVTQMGNDKSIKCEQNLGHDTMYWYKQDSKKFLKIMFSYNNKELIINETVPNRFSPKSPDKAHLNLHINSLELGDSAVYFCASSQGTSGRPEAFFGQGTRLTVV.

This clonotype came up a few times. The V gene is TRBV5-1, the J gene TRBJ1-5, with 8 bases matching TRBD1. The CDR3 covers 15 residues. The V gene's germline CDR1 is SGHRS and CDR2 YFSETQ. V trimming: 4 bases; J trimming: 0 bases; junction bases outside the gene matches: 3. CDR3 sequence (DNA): TGCGCCAGCAGCGGGACAGGAGATAGCAATCAGCCCCAGCATTTT. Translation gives CASSGTGDSNQPQHF. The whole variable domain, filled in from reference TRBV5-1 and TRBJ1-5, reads KAGVTQTPRYLIKTRGQQVTLSCSPISGHRSVSWYQQTPGQGLQFLFEYFSETQRNKGNFPGRFSGRQFSNSRSEMNVSTLELGDSALYLCASSGTGDSNQPQHFGDGTRLSIL.

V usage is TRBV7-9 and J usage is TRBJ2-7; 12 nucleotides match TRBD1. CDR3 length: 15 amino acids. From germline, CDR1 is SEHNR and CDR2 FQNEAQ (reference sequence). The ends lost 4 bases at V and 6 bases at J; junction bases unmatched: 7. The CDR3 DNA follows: TGTGCCAGCAGCTCGGCCGGGACAGGGGGCAGCGAGCAGTACTTC. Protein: CASSSAGTGGSEQYF.

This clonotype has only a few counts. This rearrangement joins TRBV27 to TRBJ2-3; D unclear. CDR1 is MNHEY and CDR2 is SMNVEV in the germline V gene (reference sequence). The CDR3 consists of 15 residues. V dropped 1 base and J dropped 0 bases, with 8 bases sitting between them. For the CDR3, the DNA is TGTGCCAGCAGTTTATTTTCTGTTAGCACAGATACGCAGTATTTT. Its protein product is CASSLFSVSTDTQYF.

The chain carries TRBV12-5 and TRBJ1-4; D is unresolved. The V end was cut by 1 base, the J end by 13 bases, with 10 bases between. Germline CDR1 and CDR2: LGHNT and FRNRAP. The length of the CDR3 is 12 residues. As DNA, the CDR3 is TGTGCTAGTGGTTTGGCCAGAGGCGGACTGTTTTTT. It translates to CASGLARGGLFF.

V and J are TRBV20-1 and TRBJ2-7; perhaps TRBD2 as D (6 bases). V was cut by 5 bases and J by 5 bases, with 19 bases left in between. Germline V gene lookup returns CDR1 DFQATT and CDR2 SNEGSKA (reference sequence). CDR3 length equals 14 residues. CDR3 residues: CSALILASGHEQYF. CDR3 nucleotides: TGCAGTGCTCTAATACTAGCATCCGGCCACGAGCAGTACTTC.

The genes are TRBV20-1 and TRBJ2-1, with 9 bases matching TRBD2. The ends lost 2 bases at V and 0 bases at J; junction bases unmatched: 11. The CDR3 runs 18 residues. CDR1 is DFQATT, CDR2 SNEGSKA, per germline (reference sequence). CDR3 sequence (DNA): TGCAGTGCTAGATCCCCCGTGGTAGCGGGAGTCTCCTACAATGAGCAGTTCTTC. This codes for CSARSPVVAGVSYNEQFF.

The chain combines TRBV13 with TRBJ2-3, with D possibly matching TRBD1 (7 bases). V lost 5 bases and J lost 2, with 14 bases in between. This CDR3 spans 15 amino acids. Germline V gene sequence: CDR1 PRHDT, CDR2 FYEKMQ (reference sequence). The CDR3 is CASSAGTENTDTQYF. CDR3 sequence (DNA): TGTGCCAGCAGCGCGGGGACAGAGAACACAGATACGCAGTATTTT.

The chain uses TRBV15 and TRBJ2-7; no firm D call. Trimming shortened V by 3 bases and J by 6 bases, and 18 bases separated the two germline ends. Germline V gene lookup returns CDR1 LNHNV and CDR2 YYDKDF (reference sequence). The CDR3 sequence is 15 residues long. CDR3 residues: CATSRDTPAPGEQYF. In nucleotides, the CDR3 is TGTGCCACCAGCAGGGATACCCCAGCCCCTGGCGAGCAGTACTTC.

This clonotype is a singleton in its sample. The DNA of the CDR3 is TGTGCCAGCAGCTTCTCCTCGGCGGGAGTCTACGAGCAGTACTTC. This sequence encodes CASSFSSAGVYEQYF. The V call is TRBV7-2, the J call TRBJ2-7, with TRBD2 matching 7 bases. Trimming took 3 bases from V and 3 from J; bases not matched to a gene: 8. CDR1 and CDR2 from the germline V gene are SGHTA and FQGNSA. The CDR3 extends over 15 amino acids.

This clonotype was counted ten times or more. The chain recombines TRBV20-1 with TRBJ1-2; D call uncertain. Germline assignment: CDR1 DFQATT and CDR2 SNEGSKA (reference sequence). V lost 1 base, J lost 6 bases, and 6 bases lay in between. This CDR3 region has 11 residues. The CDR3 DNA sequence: TGCAGTGCTAGAGTGGATCATGGCTACACCTTC. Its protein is CSARVDHGYTF.

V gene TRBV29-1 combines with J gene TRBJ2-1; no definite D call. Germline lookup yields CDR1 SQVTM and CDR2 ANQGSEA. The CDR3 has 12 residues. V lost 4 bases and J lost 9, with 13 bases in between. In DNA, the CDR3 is TGCAGCGTTGTGGACGCATGGGGTGAGCAGTTCTTC. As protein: CSVVDAWGEQFF.

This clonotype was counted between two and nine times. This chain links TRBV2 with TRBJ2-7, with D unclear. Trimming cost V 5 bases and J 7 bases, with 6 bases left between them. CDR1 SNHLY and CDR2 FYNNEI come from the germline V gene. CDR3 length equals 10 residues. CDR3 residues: CASSQGEQYF. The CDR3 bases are TGTGCCAGCAGTCAAGGGGAGCAGTACTTC.

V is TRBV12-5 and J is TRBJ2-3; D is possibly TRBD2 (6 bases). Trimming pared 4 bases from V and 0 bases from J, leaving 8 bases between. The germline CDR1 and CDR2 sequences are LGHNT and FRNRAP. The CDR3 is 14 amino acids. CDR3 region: CASGSGTSTDTQYF. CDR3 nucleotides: TGTGCTAGTGGTTCGGGGACTAGCACAGATACGCAGTATTTT.

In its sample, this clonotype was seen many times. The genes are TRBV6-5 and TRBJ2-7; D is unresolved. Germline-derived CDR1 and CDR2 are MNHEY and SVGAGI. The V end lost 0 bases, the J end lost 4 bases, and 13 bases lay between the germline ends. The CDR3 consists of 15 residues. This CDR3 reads CASSYSIGRLYEQYF. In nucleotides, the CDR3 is TGTGCCAGCAGTTACTCGATCGGACGGTTATACGAGCAGTACTTC.

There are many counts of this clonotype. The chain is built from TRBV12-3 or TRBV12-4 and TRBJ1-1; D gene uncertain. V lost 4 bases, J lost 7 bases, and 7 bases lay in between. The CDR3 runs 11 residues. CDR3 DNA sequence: TGTGCCAGCAGTTCCGGTGATGAAGCTTTCTTT. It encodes CASSSGDEAFF.

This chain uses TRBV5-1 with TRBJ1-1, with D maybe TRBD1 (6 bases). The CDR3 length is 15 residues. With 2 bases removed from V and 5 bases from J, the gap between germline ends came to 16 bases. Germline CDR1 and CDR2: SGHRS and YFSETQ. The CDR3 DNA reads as TGCGCCAGCAGCTTATTAGATACAGGGAGGACTGAAGCTTTCTTT. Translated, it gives CASSLLDTGRTEAFF.

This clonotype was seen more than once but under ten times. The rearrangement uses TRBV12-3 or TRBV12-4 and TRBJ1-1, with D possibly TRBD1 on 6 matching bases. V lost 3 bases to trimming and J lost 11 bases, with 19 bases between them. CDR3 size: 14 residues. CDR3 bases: TGTGCCAGCAGTTTCCGCGGGGGCCCCTATAGGGCTTTCTTT. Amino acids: CASSFRGGPYRAFF.